The sequence of this T cell receptor beta chain was determined in a study of T cells after yellow fever vaccination. This clonotype was found a few times. V trimming: 2 bases; J trimming: 4 bases; junction bases outside the gene matches: 9. This CDR3 comprises 17 residues. Germline assignment: CDR1 MNHEY and CDR2 SVGAGI. One entry per CDR3 protein results from TCRdb running MiXCR on the 5' RACE reads. The sample lists 550,000 to 750,000 distinct CDR3 sequences, roughly 14% occurring once. The chain joins TRBV6-5 to TRBJ2-1; 9 bases align to TRBD1. Sequencing was performed on PBMCs, taken on the day of the yellow fever booster vaccination. The TCR was taken from a man aged 30-40 years who received the YFV17D yellow fever vaccine. CDR3 coding DNA: TGTGCCAGCAGTTACCCCCGGGACAGGGACGGGTACAATGAGCAGTTCTTC. Translating it yields CASSYPRDRDGYNEQFF.